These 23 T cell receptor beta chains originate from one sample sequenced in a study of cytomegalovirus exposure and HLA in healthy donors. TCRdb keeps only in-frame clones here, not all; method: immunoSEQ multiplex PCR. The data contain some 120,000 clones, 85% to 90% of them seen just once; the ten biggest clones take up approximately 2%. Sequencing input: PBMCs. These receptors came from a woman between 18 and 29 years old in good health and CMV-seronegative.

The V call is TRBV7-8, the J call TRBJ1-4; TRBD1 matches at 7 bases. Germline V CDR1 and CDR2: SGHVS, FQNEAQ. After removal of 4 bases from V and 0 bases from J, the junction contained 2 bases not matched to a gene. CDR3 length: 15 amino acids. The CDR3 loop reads CASSSGQATNEKLFF. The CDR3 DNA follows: TGTGCCAGCAGCTCCGGACAGGCAACTAATGAAAAACTGTTTTTT.

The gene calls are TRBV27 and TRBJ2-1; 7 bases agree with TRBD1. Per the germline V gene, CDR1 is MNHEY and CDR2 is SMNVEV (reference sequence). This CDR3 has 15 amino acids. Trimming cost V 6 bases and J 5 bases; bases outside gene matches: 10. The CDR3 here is CASRRFRGIDNEQFF. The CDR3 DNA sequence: TGTGCCAGCAGGAGATTCAGGGGGATAGACAATGAGCAGTTCTTC.

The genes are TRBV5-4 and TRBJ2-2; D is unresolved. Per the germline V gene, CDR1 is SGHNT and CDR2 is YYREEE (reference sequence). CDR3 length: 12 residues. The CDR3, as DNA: TGTGCGGTGAGCGCGAACACCGGGGAGCTGTTTTTT. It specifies CAVSANTGELFF.

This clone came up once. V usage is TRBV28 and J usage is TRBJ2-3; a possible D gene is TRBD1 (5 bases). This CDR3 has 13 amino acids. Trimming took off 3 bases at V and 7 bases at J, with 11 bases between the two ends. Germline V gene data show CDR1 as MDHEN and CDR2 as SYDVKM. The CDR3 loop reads CASSLLQGNTQYF. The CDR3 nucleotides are TGTGCCAGCAGTTTGTTGCAGGGAAATACGCAGTATTTT.

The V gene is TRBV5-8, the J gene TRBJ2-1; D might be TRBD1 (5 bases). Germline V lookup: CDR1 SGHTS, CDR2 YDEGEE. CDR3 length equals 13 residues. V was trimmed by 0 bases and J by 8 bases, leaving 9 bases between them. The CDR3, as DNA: TGTGCCAGCAGCTTGGTCTGGGGCGATGAGCAGTTCTTC. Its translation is CASSLVWGDEQFF.

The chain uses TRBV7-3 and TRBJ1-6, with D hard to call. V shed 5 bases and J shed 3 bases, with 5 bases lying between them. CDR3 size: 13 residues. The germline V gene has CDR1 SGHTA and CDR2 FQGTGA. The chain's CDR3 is CASSRGYNSPLHF. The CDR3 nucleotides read TGTGCCAGCAGCCGAGGCTATAATTCACCCCTCCACTTT.

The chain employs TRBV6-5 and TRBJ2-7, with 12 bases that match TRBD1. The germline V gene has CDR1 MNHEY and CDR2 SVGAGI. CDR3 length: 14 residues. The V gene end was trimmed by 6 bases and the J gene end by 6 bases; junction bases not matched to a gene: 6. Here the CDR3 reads CASRAGTGGAEQYF. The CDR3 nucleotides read TGTGCCAGCAGAGCCGGGACAGGGGGCGCCGAGCAGTACTTC.

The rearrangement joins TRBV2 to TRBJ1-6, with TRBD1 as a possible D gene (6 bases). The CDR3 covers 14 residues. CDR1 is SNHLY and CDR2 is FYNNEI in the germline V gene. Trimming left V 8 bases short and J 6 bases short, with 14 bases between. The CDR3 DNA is TGTGCCAGCCGGACAGAAGCCCGTAATTCACCCCTCCACTTT. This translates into CASRTEARNSPLHF.

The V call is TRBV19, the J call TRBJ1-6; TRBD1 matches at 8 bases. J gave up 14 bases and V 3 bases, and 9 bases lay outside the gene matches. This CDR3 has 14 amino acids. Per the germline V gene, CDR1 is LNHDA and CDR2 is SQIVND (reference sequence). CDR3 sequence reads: CASSMSGQGGTLHF. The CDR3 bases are TGTGCCAGTAGTATGTCCGGACAGGGTGGCACCCTCCACTTT.

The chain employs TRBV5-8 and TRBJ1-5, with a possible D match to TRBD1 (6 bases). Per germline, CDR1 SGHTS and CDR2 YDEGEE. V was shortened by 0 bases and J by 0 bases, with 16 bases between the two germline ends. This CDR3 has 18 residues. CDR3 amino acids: CASSLVPTGKLSNQPQHF. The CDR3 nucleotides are TGTGCCAGCAGCTTGGTCCCAACAGGGAAACTTAGCAATCAGCCCCAGCATTTT. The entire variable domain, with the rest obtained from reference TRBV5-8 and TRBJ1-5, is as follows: EAGVTQSPTHLIKTRGQQATLRCSPISGHTSVYWYQQALGLGLQFLLWYDEGEERNRGNFPPRFSGRQFPNYSSELNVNALELEDSALYLCASSLVPTGKLSNQPQHFGDGTRLSIL.

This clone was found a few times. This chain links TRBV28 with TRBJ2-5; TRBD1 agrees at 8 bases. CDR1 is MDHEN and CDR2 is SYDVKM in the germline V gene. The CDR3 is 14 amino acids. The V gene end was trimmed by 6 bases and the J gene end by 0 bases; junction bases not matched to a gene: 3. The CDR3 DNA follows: TGTGCCAGCAGCTTGGACAGGGACCAAGAGACCCAGTACTTC. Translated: CASSLDRDQETQYF.

Written as DNA, the CDR3 is TGTGCCAGTAGTATACGAGTCAGCGTTGAAAAACTGTTTTTT. This sequence encodes CASSIRVSVEKLFF. The rearrangement joins TRBV19 to TRBJ1-4, with D hard to call. Germline-derived CDR1 and CDR2 are LNHDA and SQIVND (reference sequence). This CDR3 has 14 residues. Between the trimmed V and J ends, which lost 2 bases and 7 bases, there was a span of 11 bases.

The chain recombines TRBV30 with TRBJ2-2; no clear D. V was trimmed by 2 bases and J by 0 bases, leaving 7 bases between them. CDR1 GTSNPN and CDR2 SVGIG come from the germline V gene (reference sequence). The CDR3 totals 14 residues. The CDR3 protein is CAWSQVANTGELFF. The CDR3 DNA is TGTGCCTGGAGTCAGGTAGCGAACACCGGGGAGCTGTTTTTT.

In nucleotides, the CDR3 is TGTGCCAGTACCCCGGGACAGGACAGCTCCTACGAGCAGTACTTC. Amino acid sequence: CASTPGQDSSYEQYF. The chain has TRBV19 and TRBJ2-7; 8 bases agree with TRBD1. The CDR3 has 15 amino acids. Germline V gene data show CDR1 as LNHDA and CDR2 as SQIVND (reference sequence). Trimming at V came to 7 bases and at J to 0 bases, leaving 8 bases not matched to a gene.

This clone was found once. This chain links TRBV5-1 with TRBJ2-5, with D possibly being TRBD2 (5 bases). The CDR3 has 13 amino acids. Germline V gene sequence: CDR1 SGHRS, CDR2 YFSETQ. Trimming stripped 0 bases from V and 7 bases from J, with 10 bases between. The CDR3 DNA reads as TGCGCCAGCAGCTTGGACGGGAAGGGGACCCAGTACTTC. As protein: CASSLDGKGTQYF.

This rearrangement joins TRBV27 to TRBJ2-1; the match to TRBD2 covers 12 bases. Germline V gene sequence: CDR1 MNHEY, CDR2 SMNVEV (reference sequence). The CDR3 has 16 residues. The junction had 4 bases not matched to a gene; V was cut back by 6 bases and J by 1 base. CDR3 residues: CASRTTSGGSYNEQFF. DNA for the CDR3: TGTGCCAGCAGAACGACTAGCGGGGGTTCCTACAATGAGCAGTTCTTC.

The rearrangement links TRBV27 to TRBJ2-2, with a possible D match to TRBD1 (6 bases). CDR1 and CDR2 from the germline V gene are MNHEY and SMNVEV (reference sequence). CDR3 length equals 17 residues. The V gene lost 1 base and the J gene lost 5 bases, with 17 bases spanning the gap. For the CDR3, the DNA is TGTGCCAGCAGTTTATTGGGACAAACCCGAAGGACCGGGGAGCTGTTTTTT. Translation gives CASSLLGQTRRTGELFF.

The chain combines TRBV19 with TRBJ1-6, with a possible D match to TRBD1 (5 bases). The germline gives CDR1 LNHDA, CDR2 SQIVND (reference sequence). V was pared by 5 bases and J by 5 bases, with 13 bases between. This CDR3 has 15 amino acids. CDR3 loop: CASSFSLRDNSPLHF. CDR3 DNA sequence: TGTGCCAGTAGTTTTTCGCTCAGGGATAATTCACCCCTCCACTTT.

The CDR3 region is CSVEAGVEGYTF. In nucleotides, the CDR3 is TGCAGCGTTGAAGCCGGGGTGGAGGGCTACACCTTC. The chain joins TRBV29-1 to TRBJ1-2, with no clear D. V dropped 1 base and J dropped 8 bases, with 11 bases sitting between them. This CDR3 has 12 amino acids. The V gene's germline CDR1 is SQVTM and CDR2 ANQGSEA.

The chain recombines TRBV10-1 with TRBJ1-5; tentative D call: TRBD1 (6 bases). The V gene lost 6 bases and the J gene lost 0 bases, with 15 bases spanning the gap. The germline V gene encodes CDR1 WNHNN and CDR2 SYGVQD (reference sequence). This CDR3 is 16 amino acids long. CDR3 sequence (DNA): TGCGCCAGCAGGGTAGGAGGACAGAATAGCAATCAGCCCCAGCATTTT. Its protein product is CASRVGGQNSNQPQHF.

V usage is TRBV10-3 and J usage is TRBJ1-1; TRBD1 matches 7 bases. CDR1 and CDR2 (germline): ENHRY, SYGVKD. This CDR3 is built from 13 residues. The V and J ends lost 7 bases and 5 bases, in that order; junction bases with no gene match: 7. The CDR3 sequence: CAITSTGFTEAFF. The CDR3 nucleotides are TGTGCCATCACCTCGACAGGGTTTACTGAAGCTTTCTTT.

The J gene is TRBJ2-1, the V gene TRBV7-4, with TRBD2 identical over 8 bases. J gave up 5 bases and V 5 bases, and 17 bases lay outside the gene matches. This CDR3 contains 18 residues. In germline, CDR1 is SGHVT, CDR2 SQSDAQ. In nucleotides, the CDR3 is TGTGCCAGCAGCCCAGCAAAAACTCCGGGTAGCGGGGACAATGAGCAGTTCTTC. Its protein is CASSPAKTPGSGDNEQFF.

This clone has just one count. CDR3 sequence reads: CASSPSRKQETQYF. DNA for the CDR3: TGTGCCAGCAGCCCCTCGCGGAAACAAGAGACCCAGTACTTC. V and J are TRBV25-1 and TRBJ2-5, with no clear D. V lost 6 bases and J 2 bases, leaving 13 bases between the germline ends. Germline CDR1 reads MGHDK; CDR2 reads SYGVNS. The length of the CDR3 is 14 residues.